This paragraph covers one T cell receptor (beta chain) sequence. This clonotype was picked up a small number of times. The antigen this receptor binds is unknown. No base qualities exist here, and no much larger clone lies one base off it. V and J lose 5 bases and 4 bases, and a span of 11 bases separates them. Based on the germline V gene, the CDR1 and CDR2 sequences are SGHTA and FQGNSA. The CDR3 goes from the cysteine to the phenylalanine over 13 residues. Only the CDR3 DNA is retained, 39 bases long and in frame from the first base. This record comes from a study of T-cell reconstitution after alpha-beta-depleted transplantation in children (dated by TCRdb to the mid-2010s). Turning to the overall study: T-cell immune reconstitution after TCRalphabeta/CD19-depleted allogeneic hematopoietic cell transplantation in children was quantitatively tracked in the study by means of TCR repertoire profiling. The paper as a whole reports these results and caveats: About two months after transplant, the apparently early recovery of alphabetaT-cell counts reportedly depended on just several hundred clones that had expanded rapidly and came from non-depleted graft cells. The high TCRbeta diversity at day 60 in some patients was ascribed to recipient T cells and intrathymic progenitors that had survived conditioning. The frequencies of hyperexpanded clones fell over the following months, and after one year, T-cell counts and TCRbeta diversity were mostly attributed to newly produced T cells.

Taken with the paper, the label for treatment or condition translates to: allogeneic hematopoietic cell transplantation with graft depleted of TCRalphabeta T cells and CD19 B cells. The children who served as transplant recipients had been given grafts of TCRalphabeta/CD19-depleted allogeneic hematopoietic cells. The method was PCR. For sequencing, an Illumina HiSeq 2500 was employed. TCR libraries were prepared with molecular barcoding, using unique molecular identifiers to normalize TCRbeta repertoire quantification. The public reads were quality trimmed at Q25 with fastp and then assembled into clones with MiXCR by TCRdb, keeping productive beta chains. When rows share a CDR3 protein, they turn into one entry using the most common DNA and genes. Counted in this sample were 200,000 or so distinct CDR3 sequences; approximately 6% of them appeared once. The ten largest clonotypes hold about 4.4% of the sample.

The TCR comes from a girl younger than two with combined immunodeficiency, due to receive a stem cell transplant. Source: PBMCs, taken before TCRalphabeta/CD19-depleted stem cell transplant. The sequence is built from TRBV7-2 and TRBJ1-2, and TRBD1 may be the D gene, going by 5 matching bases. The CDR3 here reads CASSTQDVYGYTF. The sequenced DNA: TGTGCCAGCAGCACACAGGACGTCTATGGCTACACCTTC.